This T cell receptor beta chain was captured in a study of T-cell reconstitution after alpha-beta-depleted transplantation in children. Findings of the study overall: Several patients had high TCRbeta diversity at day 60; it came from surviving recipient T cells and thymic progenitors. Fresh T-cell production supplied most of the T-cell counts and diversity seen one year after transplant.

The authors prepared the TCRbeta library with unique molecular identifiers. MiXCR, run by TCRdb on the PCR reads, gives a single entry per CDR3 protein. The sample has tens of thousands of distinct CDR3 sequences; about 16% are singletons. The CDR3 length is 13 residues. Per the germline V gene, CDR1 is SGHRS and CDR2 is YFSETQ. Deletions cut 5 bases from V and 0 bases from J, with 8 bases between. This clonotype turned up a few times. As yet, its antigen is unknown. The chain links TRBV5-1 to TRBJ1-1; D is ambiguous. The receptor comes from a male patient between 2 and 15 years old who had a stem cell transplant for acute lymphoblastic leukemia, so the T cells may come from the graft donor. The input for sequencing was PBMCs, mostly from graft donor cells, taken 180 days after TCRalphabeta/CD19-depleted stem cell transplant. The DNA of the CDR3 is TGCGCCAGCAGAACGAATATGAACACTGAAGCTTTCTTT. Translation gives CASRTNMNTEAFF.